The entry that follows covers one TCR beta chain sequence. Assay used: immunoSEQ multiplex PCR; TCRdb lists only in-frame clones, some missing. Among 65,000 to 75,000 clones, 80% to 95% were seen once, and the ten largest hold over 3.5%. CDR3 length equals 12 residues. The germline V and J ends were trimmed by 7 bases and 7 bases, with 16 bases remaining between them. Germline lookup yields CDR1 SQVTM and CDR2 ANQGSEA. This entry belongs to a study of T cell changes during pregnancy in multiple sclerosis. The source is a female donor in good health, enrolled as a control in a pregnancy study. The sample was peripheral blood, taken after pregnancy. The chain uses TRBV29-1 and TRBJ1-1, with a tentative D call TRBD1 (6 bases). CDR3 protein: CSAHKQGNEAFF. The CDR3 DNA reads as TGCAGCGCACATAAACAGGGAAATGAAGCTTTCTTT.